The entry below describes one T cell receptor beta chain. These data are taken from a study of blood T cell repertoires in COVID-19. Whole-study context: PBMCs, B-cell-depleted T cells, or T cells provided the cDNA or gDNA that made up the material.

Germline V gives CDR1 MNHNY, CDR2 SVGAGI (reference sequence). V lost 5 bases and J 5 bases, leaving 10 bases between the germline ends. CDR3 length: 14 amino acids. In the original processing: Amplified reference gene primers provided the basis for estimating nucleated cell counts. Only in-frame clones appear in the TCRdb table, and some are missing; sequencing was by immunoSEQ multiplex PCR. V, J and clone size derive from that table, while D and trimming were established from the DNA sequence. The table has 90,000 to 100,000 clones, 90% seen once. V is TRBV6-6 and J is TRBJ1-6; tentatively, D is TRBD1 (6 bases). Sample: peripheral blood. This receptor was obtained from a man in his forties or fifties with acute or convalescent COVID-19. CDR3 residues: CASSRQADNSPLHF. The CDR3 DNA follows: TGTGCCAGCAGTCGACAGGCCGATAATTCACCCCTCCACTTT.